These 8 T cell receptor beta chains were all obtained from the same sample, sequenced in a study of T-cell memory formation after mild COVID-19. TCRdb re-analysed the 5' RACE reads in MiXCR, keeping a single row per CDR3 protein. The table records roughly 150,000 distinct CDR3 sequences, more than 12% of them present only once. The specimen was PBMCs or a T cell subset sorted from them (not recorded which). The receptors shown here come from an adult woman who had mild COVID-19 (a few samples of this study predate the infection). Cell type and time point are not known.

The chain carries TRBV30 and TRBJ2-7; 8 nucleotides line up with TRBD1. The germline CDR1 and CDR2 sequences are GTSNPN and SVGIG (reference sequence). The CDR3 consists of 14 residues. The junction had 5 bases not matched to a gene; V was cut back by 2 bases and J by 2 bases. DNA for the CDR3: TGTGCCTGGAGTTCCCAGGACAGGGCCTACGAGCAGTACTTC. This translates into CAWSSQDRAYEQYF.

This clonotype has ten or more counts. V and J are TRBV7-8 and TRBJ1-1, with D maybe TRBD1 (6 bases). CDR3 length: 19 residues. V was clipped by 0 bases and J by 0 bases, with 20 bases between them. The germline gives CDR1 SGHVS, CDR2 FQNEAQ. CDR3 protein: CASSLAFIPSGDMNTEAFF. CDR3 nucleotides: TGTGCCAGCAGCTTAGCCTTCATACCTAGTGGGGACATGAACACTGAAGCTTTCTTT.

The J gene is TRBJ2-7, the V gene TRBV12-3 or TRBV12-4; D not resolved. V lost 6 bases, J lost 2 bases, and 8 bases lay in between. The CDR3 length is 12 residues. In DNA, the CDR3 is TGTGCCAGCAGCGCGCGTACCTACGAGCAGTACTTC. It translates to CASSARTYEQYF.

The V and J genes are TRBV12-3 or TRBV12-4 and TRBJ1-3, with TRBD1 matching over 8 bases. V was pared by 7 bases and J by 8 bases, with 7 bases of the junction left unmatched. The CDR3 runs to 13 residues. The CDR3 sequence is CASIQDRVDTIYF. The CDR3 DNA reads TGTGCCAGCATTCAGGACAGGGTTGACACCATATATTTT.

The chain employs TRBV20-1 and TRBJ2-1, with D unresolved. Germline-derived CDR1 and CDR2 are DFQATT and SNEGSKA (reference sequence). The CDR3 is 15 residues long. V lost 1 base, J lost 0 bases, and 10 bases lay in between. CDR3: CSARGTARSYNEQFF. CDR3 bases: TGCAGTGCTAGAGGGACGGCCCGCTCCTACAATGAGCAGTTCTTC.

The chain recombines TRBV5-6 with TRBJ1-2; maybe TRBD1 (5 bases). Per the germline V gene, CDR1 is SGHDT and CDR2 is YYEEEE. Trimming removed 4 bases at V and 4 bases at J, with 26 bases between. The CDR3 covers 18 residues. The CDR3, as DNA: TGTGCCAGCAGCAACCAATGTCCCGGGACTCAGGAGGGCTATGGCTACACCTTC. Its protein product is CASSNQCPGTQEGYGYTF.

This clonotype was seen a few times. V gene TRBV9 combines with J gene TRBJ2-1; D tentatively reads TRBD1 or TRBD2 (5 bases each). The ends were cut back, 3 bases at V and 2 bases at J, with 12 bases in the middle. Germline assignment: CDR1 SGDLS and CDR2 YYNGEE. The CDR3 is 15 residues long. The CDR3 spells CASSDRDRTYNEQFF. The CDR3 DNA reads TGTGCCAGCAGCGATCGGGACCGTACCTACAATGAGCAGTTCTTC.

The V and J genes are TRBV2 and TRBJ2-3; 9 bases align to TRBD1. The CDR3 is 16 amino acids. After removal of 6 bases from V and 3 bases from J, the junction contained 10 bases not matched to a gene. CDR1 and CDR2 (germline): SNHLY, FYNNEI. The DNA for the CDR3 is TGTGCCAGCAGGGATCTAATAGGACAGGGGACAGATACGCAGTATTTT. This codes for CASRDLIGQGTDTQYF. Combining the CDR3 with reference TRBV2 and TRBJ2-3 gives the whole variable domain EPEVTQTPSHQVTQMGQEVILRCVPISNHLYFYWYRQILGQKVEFLVSFYNNEISEKSEIFDDQFSVERPDGSNFTLKIRSTKLEDSAMYFCASRDLIGQGTDTQYFGPGTRLTVL.